The rows below give T cell receptor beta chains drawn from one sample of a study of T cell responses to AZD1222 COVID-19 vaccine. Method: immunoSEQ multiplex PCR; TCRdb's copy keeps in-frame clones and lacks some. The profile shows roughly 97,000 clones, 93% of them singletons. The sample here was peripheral blood, taken on day 0 of AZD1222 vaccination. The receptor source for this set is an adult in good health. Each CDR3 is given with its conserved first and last residue. A D gene is named only where the DNA matches it firmly. Expanded clones get a size class; other rows say once, few or many, or leave the size out.

D | J | size | length | V | CDR3 | DNA
TRBD2 | TRBJ2-7 | once | 14 | TRBV18 | CASSPRREGREQYF | TGTGCCAGCTCACCTCGTAGGGAGGGCCGCGAGCAGTACTTC
NA | TRBJ1-3 | NA | 15 | TRBV28 | CASSLLSGAGNTIYF | TGTGCCAGCAGTTTATTGTCAGGGGCTGGAAACACCATATATTTT
NA | TRBJ1-4 | NA | 15 | TRBV18 | CASSPPGVAGEKLFF | TGTGCCAGCTCACCCCCCGGGGTCGCTGGGGAAAAACTGTTTTTT
NA | TRBJ2-5 | NA | 14 | TRBV30 | CAWSMSGIQETQYF | TGTGCCTGGAGTATGAGCGGAATCCAAGAGACCCAGTACTTC
TRBD1 | TRBJ1-4 | NA | 16 | TRBV6-5 | CASSYSLGQGYEKLFF | TGTGCCAGCAGTTACTCTCTGGGACAGGGCTATGAAAAACTGTTTTTT
NA | TRBJ2-1 | NA | 14 | TRBV30 | CAWNRGGTPREQFF | TGTGCCTGGAACCGTGGCGGAACGCCCCGGGAGCAGTTCTTC
TRBD2 | TRBJ2-1 | NA | 15 | TRBV19 | CASSLSSGSLHEQFF | TGTGCCAGTAGTCTTTCTAGCGGGAGTCTCCATGAGCAGTTCTTC
TRBD1 | TRBJ1-1 | NA | 16 | TRBV27 | CASILRRGPTNTEAFF | TGTGCCAGCATCCTAAGGAGGGGGCCCACGAACACTGAAGCTTTCTTT
NA | TRBJ1-6 | NA | 13 | TRBV6-5 | CASSLFGNSPLHF | TGTGCCAGCAGTTTGTTTGGGAATTCACCCCTCCACTTT
TRBD1 | TRBJ1-1 | NA | 16 | TRBV18 | CASSSAHRGRGTEAFF | TGTGCCAGCTCCTCAGCCCACAGGGGGCGGGGGACTGAAGCTTTCTTT
TRBD1 | TRBJ2-7 | NA | 14 | TRBV19 | CASSVTGTGYEQYF | TGTGCCAGTAGTGTAACCGGGACAGGATACGAGCAGTACTTC
NA | TRBJ1-6 | once | 14 | TRBV9 | CASSVATVDSPLHF | TGTGCCAGCAGCGTAGCAACAGTCGATTCACCCCTCCACTTT
TRBD1 | TRBJ2-1 | NA | 13 | TRBV9 | CASSATGYNEQFF | TGTGCCAGCAGCGCGACAGGGTACAATGAGCAGTTCTTC
NA | TRBJ2-1 | NA | 13 | TRBV7-8 | CASSSPSYNEQFF | TGTGCCAGCAGCTCTCCCAGCTACAATGAGCAGTTCTTC
NA | TRBJ2-7 | NA | 16 | TRBV10-2 | CASSGGSAEPGYEQYF | TGCGCCAGCAGTGGGGGCAGCGCGGAGCCCGGGTACGAGCAGTACTTC
NA | TRBJ2-7 | NA | 11 | TRBV6-2/TRBV6-3 | CASSRLHEQYF | TGTGCCAGCAGTCGACTACACGAGCAGTACTTC
NA | TRBJ1-2 | NA | 14 | TRBV28 | CASSLYPPKVGYTF | TGTGCCAGCAGTTTATACCCTCCCAAGGTCGGCTACACCTTC
NA | TRBJ1-3 | NA | 15 | TRBV5-4 | CASRRDLSSGNTIYF | TGTGCCAGCAGACGGGACCTGAGCTCTGGAAACACCATATATTTT
NA | TRBJ1-3 | NA | 14 | TRBV15 | CATSGGPGVDTIYF | TGTGCCACCAGCGGGGGGCCGGGGGTGGACACCATATATTTT
NA | TRBJ1-1 | NA | 13 | TRBV28 | CASLRGGHTEAFF | TGTGCCAGCCTACGAGGCGGTCACACTGAAGCTTTCTTT
NA | TRBJ2-1 | NA | 11 | TRBV30 | CACRQYNEQFF | TGTGCCTGCCGACAGTACAATGAGCAGTTCTTC
NA | TRBJ2-3 | NA | 13 | TRBV7-2 | CASSEQVADTQYF | TGTGCCAGCAGCGAACAGGTCGCAGATACGCAGTATTTT
TRBD2 | TRBJ2-7 | once | 15 | TRBV5-1 | CASSLRSGSSYEQYF | TGCGCCAGCAGCTTGAGGAGCGGGAGCTCCTACGAGCAGTACTTC
NA | TRBJ2-1 | NA | 14 | TRBV6-1 | CASSEPVRAGEQFF | TGTGCCAGCAGTGAACCCGTCAGGGCGGGTGAGCAGTTCTTC
NA | TRBJ1-1 | NA | 14 | TRBV5-1 | CASSFGSLETEAFF | TGCGCCAGCAGCTTTGGCAGTCTGGAGACTGAAGCTTTCTTT
TRBD2 | TRBJ2-2 | NA | 15 | TRBV30 | CAWKAGRAETGELFF | TGTGCCTGGAAAGCCGGGAGGGCCGAGACCGGGGAGCTGTTTTTT
NA | TRBJ2-5 | NA | 15 | TRBV11-3 | CASSLYSGSGETQYF | TGTGCCAGCAGCTTATACTCAGGGTCCGGGGAGACCCAGTACTTC
NA | TRBJ2-7 | NA | 15 | TRBV29-1 | CSVVFLDNLSYEQYF | TGCAGCGTTGTGTTTTTGGACAACCTGTCTTACGAGCAGTACTTC
NA | TRBJ2-1 | NA | 15 | TRBV5-5 | CASSLEGSYYNEQFF | TGTGCCAGCAGCTTGGAAGGCAGTTACTACAATGAGCAGTTCTTC
NA | TRBJ1-2 | NA | 12 | TRBV12-3/TRBV12-4 | CASSFGRGGYTF | TGTGCCAGCAGTTTTGGCAGGGGTGGCTACACCTTC
NA | TRBJ2-2 | once | 15 | TRBV11-3 | CASSFRSGGAGELFF | TGTGCCAGCAGCTTCCGGAGCGGAGGAGCCGGGGAGCTGTTTTTT
NA | TRBJ1-2 | NA | 12 | TRBV5-4 | CASSFGRDGYTF | TGTGCCAGCAGCTTCGGCAGGGATGGCTACACCTTC
NA | TRBJ2-3 | NA | 16 | TRBV4-2 | CASSQIRGLGPDTQYF | TGTGCCAGCAGCCAGATCAGGGGCCTGGGCCCAGATACGCAGTATTTT
TRBD2 | TRBJ2-7 | NA | 14 | TRBV20-1 | CSASRLAGDDEQYF | TGCAGTGCTAGTAGACTAGCGGGAGACGACGAGCAGTACTTC
NA | TRBJ2-1 | once | 13 | TRBV29-1 | CSVKPPSYNEQFF | TGCAGCGTTAAGCCCCCCAGCTACAATGAGCAGTTCTTC
NA | TRBJ2-5 | NA | 14 | TRBV20-1 | CSASRGLFSETQYF | TGCAGTGCTAGTCGAGGACTTTTCAGCGAGACCCAGTACTTC
TRBD1 | TRBJ2-1 | NA | 13 | TRBV30 | CAWTGQGGGEQFF | TGTGCCTGGACTGGACAGGGAGGAGGTGAGCAGTTCTTC
TRBD1 | TRBJ2-7 | NA | 13 | TRBV27 | CASGGQVATEQYF | TGTGCCAGCGGGGGACAGGTTGCTACCGAGCAGTACTTC
NA | TRBJ1-3 | NA | 15 | TRBV9 | CASSVVGGSGNTIYF | TGTGCCAGCAGCGTAGTAGGTGGTTCTGGAAACACCATATATTTT
TRBD2 | TRBJ2-3 | NA | 16 | TRBV9 | CASSVAAGVQADTQYF | TGTGCCAGCAGCGTAGCAGCGGGAGTGCAGGCAGATACGCAGTATTTT
TRBD1 | TRBJ1-1 | NA | 13 | TRBV6-2/TRBV6-3 | CASSTGAGTEAFF | TGTGCCAGCAGCACAGGGGCAGGGACTGAAGCTTTCTTT
TRBD1 | TRBJ1-4 | NA | 15 | TRBV7-2 | CASSDNRQGRGKLFF | TGTGCCAGCAGCGACAACAGACAGGGGCGCGGAAAACTGTTTTTT
TRBD1 | TRBJ2-4 | NA | 14 | TRBV28 | CASIGDSPKNIQYF | TGTGCCAGCATAGGGGACAGCCCCAAAAACATTCAGTACTTC
TRBD1 | TRBJ1-2 | NA | 14 | TRBV3-1/TRBV3-2 | CASSLGTEHYGYTF | TGTGCCAGCAGCCTCGGGACAGAGCACTATGGCTACACCTTC
TRBD1 | TRBJ1-2 | NA | 16 | TRBV19 | CASSRRPSTGDVGYTF | TGTGCCAGTAGTAGGAGACCTTCGACAGGGGATGTTGGCTACACCTTC
TRBD1 | TRBJ2-3 | NA | 17 | TRBV4-1 | CASSHNTLGQTTDTQYF | TGCGCCAGCAGCCACAACACATTGGGACAGACGACAGATACGCAGTATTTT
NA | TRBJ1-2 | NA | 11 | TRBV5-1 | CASRDNYGYTF | TGCGCCAGCAGGGATAACTATGGCTACACCTTC
NA | TRBJ2-2 | NA | 14 | TRBV18 | CASHGQSYTGELFF | TGTGCCAGCCACGGACAGTCCTACACCGGGGAGCTGTTTTTT
TRBD2 | TRBJ2-1 | NA | 16 | TRBV5-6 | CASSPQAREGRNEQFF | TGTGCCAGCAGCCCCCAAGCGCGGGAGGGCCGAAATGAGCAGTTCTTC
NA | TRBJ2-6 | once | 15 | TRBV6-6 | CASSYKGSGANVLTF | TGTGCCAGCAGTTACAAGGGGTCTGGGGCCAACGTCCTGACTTTC
TRBD1 | TRBJ1-1 | NA | 14 | TRBV5-1 | CASSTQTGGTEAFF | TGCGCCAGCAGCACTCAAACAGGGGGCACTGAAGCTTTCTTT
NA | TRBJ2-5 | NA | 14 | TRBV11-3 | CASSLPRGVETQYF | TGTGCCAGCAGCTTACCCAGGGGTGTGGAGACCCAGTACTTC
NA | TRBJ2-3 | NA | 15 | TRBV11-2 | CASSPIGGTTDTQYF | TGTGCCAGCAGCCCGATAGGGGGGACCACAGATACGCAGTATTTT
TRBD2 | TRBJ2-5 | NA | 16 | TRBV27 | CASSPLAGVNQETQYF | TGTGCCAGCAGCCCTCTAGCGGGAGTTAACCAAGAGACCCAGTACTTC
TRBD1 | TRBJ2-3 | NA | 15 | TRBV7-7 | CASSPGQPFTDTQYF | TGTGCTAGCAGCCCGGGACAGCCCTTCACAGATACGCAGTATTTT